This T cell receptor beta chain derives from a study of blood T cells in healthy people across ages. Note on this clonotype: The antigen is unknown.

The study recruited healthy Caucasian donors from Russia who were aged about 6 to 90. V dropped 5 bases and J dropped 4 bases, with 14 bases sitting between them. CDR3 length equals 15 residues. Next came a second PCR, run for about 6 to 12 cycles, which used a sample-barcoded 5' primer along with a J-beta primer mix. Using its own MiXCR run on the 5' RACE reads, TCRdb lists one record per CDR3 protein. The sample holds approximately 360,000 distinct CDR3 sequences, approximately 52% seen once. Whole-study findings and limits: Unsorted PBMCs ruled out conclusive naive versus antigen-experienced comparison.

The specimen sequenced was blood. The chain uses TRBV12-3 or TRBV12-4 and TRBJ1-4; no firm D call. The clonotype comes from a man in his fifties or sixties in good health. The CDR3 loop is CASSLRTDLNEKLFF. Written as DNA, the CDR3 is TGTGCCAGCAGTCTAAGGACGGACCTTAATGAAAAACTGTTTTTT.